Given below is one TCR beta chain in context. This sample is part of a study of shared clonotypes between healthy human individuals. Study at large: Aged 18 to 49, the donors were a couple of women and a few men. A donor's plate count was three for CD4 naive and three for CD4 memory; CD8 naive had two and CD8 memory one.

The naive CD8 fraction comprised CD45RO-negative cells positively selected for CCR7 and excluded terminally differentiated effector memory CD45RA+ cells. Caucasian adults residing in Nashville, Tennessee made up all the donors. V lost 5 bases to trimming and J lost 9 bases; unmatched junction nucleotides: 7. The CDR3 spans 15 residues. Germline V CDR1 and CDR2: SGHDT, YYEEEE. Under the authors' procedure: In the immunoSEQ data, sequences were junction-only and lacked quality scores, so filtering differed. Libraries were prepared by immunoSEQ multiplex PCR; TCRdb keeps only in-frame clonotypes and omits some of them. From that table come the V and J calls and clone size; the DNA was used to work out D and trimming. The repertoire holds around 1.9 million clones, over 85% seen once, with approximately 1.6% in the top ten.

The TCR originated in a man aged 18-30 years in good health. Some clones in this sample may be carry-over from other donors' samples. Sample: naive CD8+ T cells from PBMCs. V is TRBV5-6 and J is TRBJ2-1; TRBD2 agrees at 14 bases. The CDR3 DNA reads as TGTGCCAGCAGTTTCGGGACTAGCGGGAGCGTTGAGCAGTTCTTC. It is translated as CASSFGTSGSVEQFF.